This entry describes one T cell receptor (beta chain). It has no known antigen specificity. It has no much larger one-base neighbor in the sample; base qualities were not kept. For sequencing, an Illumina MiSeq was employed. Multiplex PCR with BIOMED2 TRB-A/B primer pools was used to amplify TRB rearrangements. Illumina-compatible adapters and 7-nucleotide sample barcodes were attached to the amplicons through two consecutive PCRs. Phusion HS II polymerase was used for all library PCRs. The amplicons were purified from gel with the NucleoSpin Gel and PCR Clean-up kit, measured on Qubit, and combined at roughly 4.3 nM. The quality of the amplicon pool was checked on an Agilent 2100 Bioanalyzer prior to Illumina next-generation sequencing. The published analysis was carried out like this. Annotation of TRB rearrangements was done in MiXCR 3.0.8 with the default MiXCR reference library. Non-productive reads and sequences with fewer than 2 reads were excluded, and each unique CDR3 nucleotide sequence counted as one clone. Clonality, diversity, richness and V-J gene usage were calculated in R 3.5.1. GLIPH2 was used to cluster TCRs by CDR3 similarity, and OLGA was used to calculate generation probabilities. Only GLIPH2 clusters containing at least four unique TCR clonotypes present in at least three individuals were kept. The raw public data were reprocessed by TCRdb itself: fastp quality trimming at Q25, MiXCR clonotype calling, in-frame beta chains only. Entries that share a CDR3 protein sequence are merged under the most common genes and DNA. TCRdb, not the original authors, processed these V and J calls. Here the sample has 17,000 or so distinct CDR3 sequences; roughly 36% occur a single time. Of the sample, 15% to 20% is held by the ten largest clones.

The sample belongs to a study of T and B cells in COVID-19 patients (TCRdb year 2020). Looking at the study overall: Using TRB and IGH repertoire sequencing of peripheral blood, the study characterized adaptive immunity in COVID-19 patients who had active infection or had recovered. Over 8 million TCR sequences were analysed in a TCR and BCR sequence repository that covered about 40 patients and around 72 time points. Of the roughly 18 patients in the active-infection cohort, approximately 12 were critically ill and needed mechanical ventilation or ECMO. A recovered cohort comprised some 19 patients contributing 20 samples, mostly after mild to moderate COVID-19 managed as outpatients. Comorbidities linked to unfavorable COVID-19 outcome were present in about 90% of the roughly 20 patients in the active-infection cohort. The recovered cohort had a median age of about 30 years, compared with 67 years in the active-infection cohort. An age-matched reference group of 39 healthy donors negative for COVID-19 antibodies served as the comparison for repertoire analyses. Because samples were available both during active disease and after recovery, two patients were counted in both the recovered and the active cohorts. Up to roughly 10 follow-up blood samples were collected per patient, with some samples spanning different disease stages in the same individual. Here is what the overall study found, with its caveats: The cohort was considered too small to assess HLA contributions to COVID-19 susceptibility or severity. The reported TCR clusters were said to need prospective validation before any clinical use. The recovered cohort had 2,000 to 3,000 exclusive TCR clusters, including about 29 low-pGen clusters. TRB repertoires were found to be highly clonal in active COVID-19, whereas diversity and richness at recovery were found to rise above healthy donor levels. In patients with COVID-19, the usage of TRBV/TRBJ genes was reported to be strongly skewed. Specific T cell subsets (CD4+/Treg/CD8+) and sorted SARS-CoV-2-responsive or tetramer+ T cells had not yet been sequenced, and these experiments were ongoing. Few blood samples were available from mildly ill patients while symptoms were present or from severe cases at early time points.

TRB repertoires were amplified using about 240-550 ng of genomic DNA isolated from blood. From the cysteine through the phenylalanine, the CDR3 covers 14 amino acids. CDR3 DNA is the only sequence kept; it has 42 bases, read in frame from the first base. Cut back by 3 bases and 7 bases, the V and J ends lie 10 bases apart. As encoded in the germline V gene, CDR1 is SGHDN while CDR2 is FVKESK. Rearrangement joined TRBV14 to TRBJ1-6, with the D gene not clear enough to name. The sequence was collected from a human donor with active COVID-19. The material sequenced was blood. The CDR3 loop reads CASSHNRMNSPLHF. The DNA is TGTGCCAGCAGCCACAATCGGATGAATTCACCCCTCCACTTT.